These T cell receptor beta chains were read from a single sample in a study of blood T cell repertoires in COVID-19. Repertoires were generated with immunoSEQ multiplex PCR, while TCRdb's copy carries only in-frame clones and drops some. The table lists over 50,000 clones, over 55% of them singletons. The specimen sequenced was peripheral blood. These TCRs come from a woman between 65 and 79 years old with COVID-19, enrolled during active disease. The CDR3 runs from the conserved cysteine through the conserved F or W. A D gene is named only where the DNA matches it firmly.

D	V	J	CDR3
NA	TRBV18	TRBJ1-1	CASSPEVRQNTEAFF
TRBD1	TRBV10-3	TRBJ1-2	CAISTDRGAAHTF
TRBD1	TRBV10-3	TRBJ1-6	CAISETGQKNSPLHF
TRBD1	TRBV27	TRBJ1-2	CASRRRGPGYGYTF
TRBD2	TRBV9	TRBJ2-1	CASSVERLAGGYEQFF
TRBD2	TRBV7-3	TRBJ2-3	CASSPSHAGGADTQYF
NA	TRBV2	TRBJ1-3	CASSLALPGNTIYF
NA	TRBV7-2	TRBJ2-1	CASQRTSDHNEQFF
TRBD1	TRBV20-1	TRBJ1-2	CSASFWDRGTDYGYTF
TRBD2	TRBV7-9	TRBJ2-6	CASSLARLAGGSGANVLTF
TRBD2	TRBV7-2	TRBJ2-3	CASSKTSGGPTSTDTQYF
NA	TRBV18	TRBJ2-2	CASPGQIANTGELFF
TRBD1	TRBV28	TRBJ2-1	CASRGTLGTGEQFF
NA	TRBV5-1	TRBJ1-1	CASTPTESTEAFF
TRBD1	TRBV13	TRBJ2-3	CASSRGDRATDTQYF
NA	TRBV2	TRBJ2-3	CASSEVVNRVGWGTDTQYF
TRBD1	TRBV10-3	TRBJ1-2	CAITPGGYYGYTF
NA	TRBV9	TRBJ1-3	CASSVEQDPGGAIYF
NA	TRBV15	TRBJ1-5	CATSRGGDSNQPQHF
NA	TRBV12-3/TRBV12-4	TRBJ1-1	CASSLAQGGAFF
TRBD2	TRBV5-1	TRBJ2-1	CASSLVSGRLNEQFF
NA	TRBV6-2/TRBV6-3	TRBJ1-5	CASSYGQRDQPQHF
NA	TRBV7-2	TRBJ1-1	CASSSPFGSGTMNTEAFF
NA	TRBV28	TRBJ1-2	CASSSTTYGYTF
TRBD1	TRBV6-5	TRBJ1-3	CASRDRARNTIYF
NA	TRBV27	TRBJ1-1	CASSRNPRGGGTEAFF
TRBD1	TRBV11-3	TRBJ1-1	CASSFPGQLQEAFF
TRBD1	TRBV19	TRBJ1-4	CATQQGKGNEKLFF
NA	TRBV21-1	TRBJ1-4	CATPTGAGRCSNEKLFF
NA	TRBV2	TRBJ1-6	CASSEPQGYNSPLHF
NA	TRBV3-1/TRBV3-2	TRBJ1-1	CASSQVVSTEAFF
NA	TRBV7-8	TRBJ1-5	CASSLGFSYNQPQHF
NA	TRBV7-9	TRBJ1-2	CASSYDLANYGYTF
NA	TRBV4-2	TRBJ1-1	CASSQERSPAFDTEAFF
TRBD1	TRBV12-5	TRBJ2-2	CASGLGTVNTGELFF
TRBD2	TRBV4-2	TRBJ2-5	CASSQDGGGVQETQYF
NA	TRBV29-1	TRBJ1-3	CSVEELAVSGNTIYF
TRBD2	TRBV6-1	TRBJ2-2	CASSEEEGGGNRELFF
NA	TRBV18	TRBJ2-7	CASSPGAYEQYF
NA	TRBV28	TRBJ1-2	CASSPPGVYGYTF
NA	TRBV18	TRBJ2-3	CASSPVQGADTQYF
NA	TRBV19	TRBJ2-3	CASSIRTGEGTQYF
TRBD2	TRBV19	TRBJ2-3	CASRGGAGDTQYF
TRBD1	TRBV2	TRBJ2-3	CASFPGQGPRDTQYF
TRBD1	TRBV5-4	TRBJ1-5	CASSDRGNQPQHF
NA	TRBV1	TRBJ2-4	CTSSQASGVENIQYF
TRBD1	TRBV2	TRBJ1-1	CASRKGAGTEAFF